The present T cell receptor (beta chain) was sequenced within a study of T-cell memory formation after mild COVID-19. About the research overall: The TCR clusters were mostly specific to one donor.

Each CDR3 protein gets one entry after TCRdb re-called the 5' RACE reads with MiXCR. The sample consists of around 190,000 distinct CDR3 sequences, around 18% of them appearing once. The CDR3 extends over 14 amino acids. V was trimmed by 7 bases and J by 4 bases, leaving 16 bases between them. Sequencing was carried out using PBMCs or a T cell subset sorted from them (not recorded which). The sequence came from a man between 18 and 35 years old who had mild COVID-19 (a few samples of this study predate the infection). Cell type and time point are not known. The chain recombines TRBV12-3 or TRBV12-4 with TRBJ2-5, with D possibly matching TRBD1 (5 bases). Here the CDR3 reads CASTRASRAETQYF. CDR3 DNA sequence: TGTGCCAGCACCCGAGCCAGCAGGGCAGAGACCCAGTACTTC.